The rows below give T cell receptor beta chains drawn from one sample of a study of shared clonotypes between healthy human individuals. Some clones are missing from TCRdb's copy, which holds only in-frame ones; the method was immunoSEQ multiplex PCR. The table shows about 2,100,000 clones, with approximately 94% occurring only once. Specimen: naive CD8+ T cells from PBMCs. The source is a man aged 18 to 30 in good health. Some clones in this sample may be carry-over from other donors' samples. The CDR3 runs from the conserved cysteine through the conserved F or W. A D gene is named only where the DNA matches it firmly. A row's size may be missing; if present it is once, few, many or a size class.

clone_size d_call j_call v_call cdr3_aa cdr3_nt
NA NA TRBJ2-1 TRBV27 CASSFGRGDYNEQFF TGTGCCAGCAGTTTTGGCAGGGGGGACTACAATGAGCAGTTCTTC
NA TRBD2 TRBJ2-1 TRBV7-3 CASSLGLAGHDEQFF TGTGCCAGCAGCTTAGGACTAGCGGGCCATGATGAGCAGTTCTTC
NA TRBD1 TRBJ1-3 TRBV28 CASRPQGADTIYF TGTGCCAGCAGACCACAGGGGGCGGACACCATATATTTT
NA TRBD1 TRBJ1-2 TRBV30 CAWRPTDRGSYGYTF TGTGCCTGGAGGCCCACGGACAGGGGTAGCTATGGCTACACCTTC
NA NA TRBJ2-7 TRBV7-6 CASSQAVSEQYF TGTGCCAGCAGCCAGGCGGTGTCCGAGCAGTACTTC
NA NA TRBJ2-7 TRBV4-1 CASSQVPISNEQYF TGCGCCAGCAGCCAAGTACCGATTTCAAACGAGCAGTACTTC
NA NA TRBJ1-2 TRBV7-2 CASSLGGGGFGYTF TGTGCCAGCAGCTTAGGGGGAGGGGGTTTTGGCTACACCTTC
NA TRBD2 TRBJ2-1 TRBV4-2 CASSQTTSGRSSGEQFF TGTGCCAGCAGCCAGACGACTAGCGGGAGGTCTTCCGGAGAGCAGTTCTTC
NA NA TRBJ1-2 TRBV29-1 CSVRGDYGYTF TGCAGCGTTCGAGGGGACTATGGCTACACCTTC
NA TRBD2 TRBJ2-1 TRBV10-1 CASSPSLEGPAGGYNEQFF TGCGCCAGCAGTCCATCCCTCGAAGGCCCAGCGGGAGGGTATAATGAGCAGTTCTTC
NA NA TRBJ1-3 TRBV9 CASSDGLGGNTIYF TGTGCCAGCAGCGACGGGTTGGGAGGAAACACCATATATTTT
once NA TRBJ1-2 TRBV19 CASSIRTVSYGYTF TGTGCCAGTAGCATCAGGACAGTATCTTATGGCTACACCTTC
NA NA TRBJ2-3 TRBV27 CASSFRGWVGPDTQYF TGTGCCAGCAGTTTTAGAGGGTGGGTAGGGCCAGATACGCAGTATTTT
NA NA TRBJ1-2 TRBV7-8 CASSPDSSYGYTF TGTGCCAGCAGCCCCGACAGTTCGTATGGCTACACCTTC
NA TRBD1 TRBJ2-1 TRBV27 CASSLSDRGTYNEQFF TGTGCCAGCAGTTTATCGGACAGGGGGACCTACAATGAGCAGTTCTTC
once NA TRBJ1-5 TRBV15 CATSSRPTGDQPQHF TGTGCCACCAGCAGTAGGCCGACCGGCGACCAGCCCCAGCATTTT
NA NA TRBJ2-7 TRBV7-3 CASSLTPAKGPYEQYF TGTGCCAGCAGCTTAACCCCAGCGAAGGGGCCCTACGAGCAGTACTTC
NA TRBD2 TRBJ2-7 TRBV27 CASSLSAGEVYEQYF TGTGCCAGCAGTTTATCCGCGGGAGAGGTCTACGAGCAGTACTTC
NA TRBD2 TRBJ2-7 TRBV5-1 CASSIEGLAGLVFYEQYF TGCGCCAGCAGCATAGAGGGACTAGCGGGATTGGTGTTTTACGAGCAGTACTTC
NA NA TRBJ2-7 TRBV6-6 CASTERGRTYEQYF TGTGCCAGCACCGAAAGGGGGAGGACCTACGAGCAGTACTTC
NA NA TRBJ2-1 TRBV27 CASSGSSYNEQFF TGTGCCAGCAGCGGTAGCTCCTACAATGAGCAGTTCTTC
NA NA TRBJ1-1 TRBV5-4 CASRPSGPGDTEAFF TGTGCCAGCAGACCCTCAGGGCCAGGGGACACTGAAGCTTTCTTT
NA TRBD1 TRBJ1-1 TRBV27 CASSLSKGARTEAFF TGTGCCAGCAGTTTATCGAAGGGGGCGCGGACTGAAGCTTTCTTT
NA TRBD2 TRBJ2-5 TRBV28 CASSLLVLAGGETQYF TGTGCCAGCAGTTTATTGGTGCTAGCGGGTGGGGAGACCCAGTACTTC
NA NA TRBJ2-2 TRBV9 CASSVGLTGELFF TGTGCCAGCAGCGTAGGTCTAACCGGGGAGCTGTTTTTT
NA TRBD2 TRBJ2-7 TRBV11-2 CASSLGGSGIFEQYF TGTGCCAGCAGCTTAGGGGGTAGCGGGATTTTTGAGCAGTACTTC
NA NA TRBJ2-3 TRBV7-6 CASSGPGPRDTDTQYF TGTGCCAGCAGCGGACCGGGACCGAGAGACACAGATACGCAGTATTTT
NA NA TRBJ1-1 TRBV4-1 CASSQDWEDTEAFF TGCGCCAGCAGCCAAGATTGGGAGGACACTGAAGCTTTCTTT
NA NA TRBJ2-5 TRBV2 CASSEGVGGVFETQYF TGTGCCAGCAGTGAAGGGGTAGGGGGGGTATTTGAGACCCAGTACTTC
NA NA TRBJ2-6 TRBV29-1 CSVEGGRSGANVLTF TGCAGCGTTGAAGGCGGTCGCTCTGGGGCCAACGTCCTGACTTTC
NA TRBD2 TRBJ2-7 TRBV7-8 CASSFGTSGYEQYF TGTGCCAGCAGCTTTGGGACTAGCGGGTACGAGCAGTACTTC
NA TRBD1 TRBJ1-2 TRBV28 CASSYRGTNYGYTF TGTGCCAGCAGTTACAGGGGTACTAACTATGGCTACACCTTC
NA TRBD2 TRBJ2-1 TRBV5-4 CASSPTSGPGNEQFF TGTGCCAGCAGCCCTACTAGCGGCCCCGGCAATGAGCAGTTCTTC
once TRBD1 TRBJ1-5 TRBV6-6 CASSWDSVSPQHF TGTGCCAGCAGTTGGGACAGCGTTTCGCCCCAGCATTTT
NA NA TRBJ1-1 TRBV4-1 CASSLRNTEAFF TGCGCCAGCAGCCTCCGGAACACTGAAGCTTTCTTT
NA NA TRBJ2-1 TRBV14 CASSQDPRVRNEQFF TGTGCCAGCAGCCAAGATCCCAGGGTGAGGAATGAGCAGTTCTTC
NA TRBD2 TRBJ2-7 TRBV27 CASSLLETSDYYEQYF TGTGCCAGCAGTTTATTGGAGACTAGCGACTACTACGAGCAGTACTTC
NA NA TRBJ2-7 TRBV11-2 CASSLYLAHYEQYF TGTGCCAGCAGCTTATACTTAGCCCACTACGAGCAGTACTTC
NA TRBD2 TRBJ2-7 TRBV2 CASTGAGVHEQYF TGTGCCAGCACGGGAGCGGGAGTCCACGAGCAGTACTTC
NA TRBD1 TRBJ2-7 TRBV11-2 CASSLFRDRGFGIYEQYF TGTGCCAGCAGCTTATTCCGGGACAGGGGATTCGGTATCTACGAGCAGTACTTC
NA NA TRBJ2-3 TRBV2 CASSGSGTDTQYF TGTGCCAGCAGTGGATCGGGCACAGATACGCAGTATTTT
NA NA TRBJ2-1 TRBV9 CASSVGTSSYNEQFF TGTGCCAGCAGCGTTGGGACGAGCTCCTACAATGAGCAGTTCTTC
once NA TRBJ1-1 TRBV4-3 CASSQDKWVVNTEAFF TGCGCCAGCAGCCAAGATAAATGGGTTGTGAACACTGAAGCTTTCTTT
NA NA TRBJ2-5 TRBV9 CASSFDQRETQYF TGTGCCAGCAGCTTCGACCAGCGGGAGACCCAGTACTTC
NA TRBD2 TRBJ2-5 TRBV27 CASRQYSGREETQYF TGTGCCAGCAGGCAATATAGCGGGAGGGAAGAGACCCAGTACTTC
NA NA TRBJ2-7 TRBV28 CASSFLSGDEQYF TGTGCCAGCAGTTTTCTAAGTGGCGACGAGCAGTACTTC
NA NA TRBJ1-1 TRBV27 CASSLSSGGDTEAFF TGTGCCAGCAGTTTATCATCTGGGGGGGACACTGAAGCTTTCTTT
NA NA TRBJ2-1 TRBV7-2 CASGRYGNEQFF TGTGCCAGCGGCCGCTACGGCAATGAGCAGTTCTTC
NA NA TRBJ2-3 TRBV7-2 CASSLLALYGTDTQYF TGTGCCAGCAGCCTCCTAGCCCTGTACGGCACAGATACGCAGTATTTT
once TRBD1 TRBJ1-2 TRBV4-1 CASSQGTGGTYGYTF TGCGCCAGCAGCCAAGGGACAGGGGGCACCTATGGCTACACCTTC